This is a list of T cell receptor beta chains from one sample in a study of blood T cell repertoires in COVID-19. Clones were sequenced by immunoSEQ multiplex PCR, and TCRdb holds only the in-frame ones, with some missing. The table has over 60,000 clones, about 88% seen once. Sequenced input: peripheral blood. These receptors came from a woman aged 45-60 years with active COVID-19. CDR3s include the opening cysteine and the closing phenylalanine or tryptophan. The D gene is left open where the match is weak. Expanded clones are given a class, and other clones once, few, many or no size at all.

j_call: TRBJ2-5; v_call: TRBV11-2; d_call: -; clone_size: -; cdr3_aa: CASSLGRGWETQYF; cdr3_nt: TGTGCCAGCAGCTTAGGACGGGGATGGGAGACCCAGTACTTC
j_call: TRBJ1-2; v_call: TRBV10-3; d_call: -; clone_size: few; cdr3_aa: CAISGGNRTNYGYTF; cdr3_nt: TGTGCCATCAGTGGTGGGAACAGGACTAACTATGGCTACACCTTC
j_call: TRBJ2-1; v_call: TRBV6-5; d_call: -; clone_size: -; cdr3_aa: CASRTGLNEQFF; cdr3_nt: TGTGCCAGCAGGACAGGTCTAAATGAGCAGTTCTTC
j_call: TRBJ2-2; v_call: TRBV3-1/TRBV3-2; d_call: -; clone_size: -; cdr3_aa: CASSQVSSSGELFF; cdr3_nt: TGTGCCAGCAGCCAAGTATCTAGTTCCGGGGAGCTGTTTTTT
j_call: TRBJ2-7; v_call: TRBV3-1/TRBV3-2; d_call: -; clone_size: -; cdr3_aa: CASSQVADSYHEQYF; cdr3_nt: TGTGCCAGCAGCCAAGTTGCAGACTCTTACCACGAGCAGTACTTC
j_call: TRBJ1-3; v_call: TRBV6-6; d_call: -; clone_size: -; cdr3_aa: CASSSIGQLDTIYF; cdr3_nt: TGTGCCAGCAGTTCCATCGGACAGCTCGACACCATATATTTT
j_call: TRBJ2-1; v_call: TRBV30; d_call: TRBD2; clone_size: once; cdr3_aa: CAWSEGLAGGAYNEQFF; cdr3_nt: TGTGCCTGGAGCGAAGGACTAGCGGGAGGGGCCTACAATGAGCAGTTCTTC
j_call: TRBJ2-5; v_call: TRBV7-3; d_call: -; clone_size: -; cdr3_aa: CASRLEPGQTQYF; cdr3_nt: TGTGCCAGCCGTTTAGAGCCGGGTCAGACCCAGTACTTC
j_call: TRBJ1-2; v_call: TRBV5-1; d_call: -; clone_size: once; cdr3_aa: CASSLRAARALSYGYTF; cdr3_nt: TGCGCCAGCAGCTTGAGGGCAGCCAGGGCTCTCTCCTATGGCTACACCTTC
j_call: TRBJ1-5; v_call: TRBV30; d_call: TRBD1; clone_size: -; cdr3_aa: CAWRGTGEGQPQHF; cdr3_nt: TGTGCCTGGAGGGGGACAGGTGAGGGGCAGCCCCAGCATTTT
j_call: TRBJ1-5; v_call: TRBV19; d_call: -; clone_size: -; cdr3_aa: CASSAANSNQPQHF; cdr3_nt: TGTGCCAGTAGTGCAGCGAATAGCAATCAGCCCCAGCATTTT
j_call: TRBJ2-1; v_call: TRBV7-9; d_call: TRBD2; clone_size: -; cdr3_aa: CASSTGLAGYNEQFF; cdr3_nt: TGTGCCAGCAGCACGGGACTAGCGGGATACAATGAGCAGTTCTTC
j_call: TRBJ2-4; v_call: TRBV7-9; d_call: TRBD2; clone_size: -; cdr3_aa: CASSTPVGRAKNIQYF; cdr3_nt: TGTGCCAGCAGCACGCCGGTCGGGAGGGCCAAAAACATTCAGTACTTC
j_call: TRBJ2-5; v_call: TRBV4-2; d_call: TRBD2; clone_size: -; cdr3_aa: CASLLTGGSGETQYF; cdr3_nt: TGTGCCAGCCTTCTTACCGGGGGGAGTGGAGAGACCCAGTACTTC
j_call: TRBJ2-7; v_call: TRBV27; d_call: -; clone_size: -; cdr3_aa: CASSPEGYEQYF; cdr3_nt: TGTGCCAGCAGTCCCGAGGGCTACGAGCAGTACTTC
j_call: TRBJ2-7; v_call: TRBV6-6; d_call: TRBD2; clone_size: few; cdr3_aa: CASSPGGTYVSYEQYF; cdr3_nt: TGTGCCAGCAGCCCCGGGGGGACTTACGTCTCCTACGAGCAGTACTTC
j_call: TRBJ2-2; v_call: TRBV10-1; d_call: -; clone_size: -; cdr3_aa: CASSAGTSNTGELFF; cdr3_nt: TGCGCCAGCAGTGCCGGGACATCTAACACCGGGGAGCTGTTTTTT
j_call: TRBJ1-3; v_call: TRBV15; d_call: TRBD1; clone_size: -; cdr3_aa: CATSRAGQGQGNTIYF; cdr3_nt: TGTGCCACCAGCAGAGCCGGACAGGGGCAGGGAAACACCATATATTTT
j_call: TRBJ2-3; v_call: TRBV7-2; d_call: TRBD2; clone_size: -; cdr3_aa: CASSRTSGPYTDTQYF; cdr3_nt: TGTGCCAGCAGCAGGACTAGCGGGCCTTACACAGATACGCAGTATTTT
j_call: TRBJ1-2; v_call: TRBV28; d_call: -; clone_size: -; cdr3_aa: CASRQLNYGYTF; cdr3_nt: TGTGCCAGCAGACAGTTAAACTATGGCTACACCTTC
j_call: TRBJ1-1; v_call: TRBV6-1; d_call: TRBD1; clone_size: few; cdr3_aa: CASSEQGAWGYTEAFF; cdr3_nt: TGTGCCAGCAGTGAACAGGGGGCATGGGGGTACACTGAAGCTTTCTTT
j_call: TRBJ1-2; v_call: TRBV28; d_call: TRBD1; clone_size: -; cdr3_aa: CASTGRRDSYYSNYGYTF; cdr3_nt: TGTGCCAGCACCGGCCGCCGGGACAGTTATTACTCCAACTATGGCTACACCTTC
j_call: TRBJ2-7; v_call: TRBV5-6; d_call: TRBD2; clone_size: once; cdr3_aa: CASSPGTSALEQYF; cdr3_nt: TGTGCCAGCAGCCCCGGGACTAGTGCCCTCGAGCAGTACTTC
j_call: TRBJ2-1; v_call: TRBV3-1/TRBV3-2; d_call: TRBD2; clone_size: -; cdr3_aa: CASSQVGLAGGPDEQFF; cdr3_nt: TGTGCCAGCAGCCAAGTGGGACTAGCGGGAGGCCCAGATGAGCAGTTCTTC
j_call: TRBJ1-4; v_call: TRBV14; d_call: TRBD1; clone_size: -; cdr3_aa: CASSPRQGGTNEKLFF; cdr3_nt: TGTGCCAGCAGCCCCCGACAGGGGGGTACTAATGAAAAACTGTTTTTT
j_call: TRBJ2-3; v_call: TRBV7-9; d_call: -; clone_size: -; cdr3_aa: CASSRGVTDTQYF; cdr3_nt: TGTGCCAGCAGCCGGGGAGTCACAGATACGCAGTATTTT
j_call: TRBJ2-7; v_call: TRBV24-1; d_call: TRBD1; clone_size: -; cdr3_aa: CATSDWVQGAGAYEQYF; cdr3_nt: TGTGCCACCAGTGATTGGGTACAGGGGGCTGGGGCCTACGAGCAGTACTTC
j_call: TRBJ2-1; v_call: TRBV7-2; d_call: TRBD2; clone_size: -; cdr3_aa: CASSLALLASSSYNEQFF; cdr3_nt: TGTGCCAGCAGCTTAGCATTACTAGCGTCGAGCTCCTACAATGAGCAGTTCTTC
j_call: TRBJ2-7; v_call: TRBV7-8; d_call: TRBD1; clone_size: -; cdr3_aa: CASSLTGTGLGEQYF; cdr3_nt: TGTGCCAGCAGCCTCACCGGGACAGGGCTCGGGGAGCAGTACTTC
j_call: TRBJ1-1; v_call: TRBV7-3; d_call: TRBD1; clone_size: -; cdr3_aa: CASSPNRDRMNTEAFF; cdr3_nt: TGTGCCAGCAGCCCCAATAGGGACAGAATGAACACTGAAGCTTTCTTT
j_call: TRBJ2-7; v_call: TRBV5-1; d_call: -; clone_size: -; cdr3_aa: CASSARAPHYEQYF; cdr3_nt: TGCGCCAGCAGCGCGCGGGCTCCGCACTACGAGCAGTACTTC
j_call: TRBJ1-1; v_call: TRBV5-8; d_call: TRBD1; clone_size: -; cdr3_aa: CASSFDRGLKGGNEAFF; cdr3_nt: TGTGCCAGCAGCTTTGACAGGGGACTCAAAGGAGGCAATGAAGCTTTCTTT
j_call: TRBJ1-2; v_call: TRBV5-5; d_call: TRBD1; clone_size: -; cdr3_aa: CASSIPQTGGYYGYTF; cdr3_nt: TGTGCCAGCAGCATTCCCCAAACAGGGGGGTACTATGGCTACACCTTC
j_call: TRBJ2-7; v_call: TRBV3-1/TRBV3-2; d_call: TRBD1; clone_size: once; cdr3_aa: CASSRTGTGSYEQYF; cdr3_nt: TGTGCCAGCAGCCGGACCGGGACAGGGTCCTACGAGCAGTACTTC
j_call: TRBJ1-1; v_call: TRBV3-1/TRBV3-2; d_call: TRBD1; clone_size: -; cdr3_aa: CASSHIQGSGSEAFF; cdr3_nt: TGTGCCAGCAGCCATATACAGGGGAGTGGATCTGAAGCTTTCTTT
j_call: TRBJ2-1; v_call: TRBV6-1; d_call: TRBD2; clone_size: -; cdr3_aa: CASSEQGSGDYNEQFF; cdr3_nt: TGTGCCAGCAGTGAGCAGGGTAGCGGGGACTACAATGAGCAGTTCTTC
j_call: TRBJ2-1; v_call: TRBV4-1; d_call: TRBD2; clone_size: -; cdr3_aa: CASSQGPGTSGGGDEQFF; cdr3_nt: TGCGCCAGCAGCCAGGGACCCGGGACTAGCGGAGGGGGGGATGAGCAGTTCTTC
j_call: TRBJ2-2; v_call: TRBV6-1; d_call: TRBD2; clone_size: -; cdr3_aa: CASSGTSGKANTGELFF; cdr3_nt: TGTGCCAGCAGTGGGACTAGCGGGAAAGCGAACACCGGGGAGCTGTTTTTT
j_call: TRBJ2-3; v_call: TRBV7-3; d_call: TRBD2; clone_size: -; cdr3_aa: CASSSSGGADTQYF; cdr3_nt: TGTGCCAGCAGCTCTAGCGGGGGTGCAGATACGCAGTATTTT
j_call: TRBJ2-2; v_call: TRBV27; d_call: -; clone_size: -; cdr3_aa: CASRHRAPNTGELFF; cdr3_nt: TGTGCCAGTCGCCACAGGGCTCCGAACACCGGGGAGCTGTTTTTT
j_call: TRBJ2-3; v_call: TRBV4-1; d_call: -; clone_size: -; cdr3_aa: CASSQTGTFTDTQYF; cdr3_nt: TGCGCCAGCAGCCAAACAGGAACGTTCACAGATACGCAGTATTTT
j_call: TRBJ2-7; v_call: TRBV19; d_call: -; clone_size: -; cdr3_aa: CASSVQGSLFEQYF; cdr3_nt: TGTGCCAGTAGTGTCCAGGGATCCCTCTTCGAGCAGTACTTC
j_call: TRBJ2-1; v_call: TRBV12-5; d_call: -; clone_size: -; cdr3_aa: CASGLGYQQFF; cdr3_nt: TGTGCTAGTGGTCTCGGGTACCAGCAGTTCTTC
j_call: TRBJ2-1; v_call: TRBV9; d_call: -; clone_size: -; cdr3_aa: CASSVGAYNEQFF; cdr3_nt: TGTGCCAGCAGCGTTGGTGCGTACAATGAGCAGTTCTTC
j_call: TRBJ2-2; v_call: TRBV25-1; d_call: -; clone_size: -; cdr3_aa: CATRNTGELFF; cdr3_nt: TGTGCCACCCGGAACACCGGGGAGCTGTTTTTT
j_call: TRBJ1-1; v_call: TRBV27; d_call: -; clone_size: -; cdr3_aa: CASSYLNTNTEAFF; cdr3_nt: TGTGCCAGCAGCTACCTTAATACGAACACTGAAGCTTTCTTT
j_call: TRBJ1-3; v_call: TRBV3-1/TRBV3-2; d_call: -; clone_size: -; cdr3_aa: CASSQASVLVLGNTIYF; cdr3_nt: TGTGCCAGCAGCCAAGCCTCCGTCCTCGTACTCGGAAACACCATATATTTT
j_call: TRBJ2-2; v_call: TRBV7-3; d_call: -; clone_size: few; cdr3_aa: CASSLNTGELFF; cdr3_nt: TGTGCCAGCAGCCTCAACACCGGGGAGCTGTTTTTT
j_call: TRBJ2-7; v_call: TRBV4-1; d_call: -; clone_size: -; cdr3_aa: CASSKPQGAYEQYF; cdr3_nt: TGCGCCAGCAGCAAACCCCAAGGAGCCTACGAGCAGTACTTC
j_call: TRBJ2-7; v_call: TRBV12-3/TRBV12-4; d_call: -; clone_size: many; cdr3_aa: CASSGDTTYEQYF; cdr3_nt: TGTGCCAGCAGTGGGGACACGACCTACGAGCAGTACTTC
j_call: TRBJ2-3; v_call: TRBV9; d_call: TRBD2; clone_size: -; cdr3_aa: CASSSAGGSRDTQYF; cdr3_nt: TGTGCCAGCAGCTCCGCCGGCGGGAGCAGGGATACGCAGTATTTT
j_call: TRBJ2-7; v_call: TRBV4-1; d_call: -; clone_size: -; cdr3_aa: CASSHGQFSYEQYF; cdr3_nt: TGCGCCAGCAGCCACGGACAGTTCTCCTACGAGCAGTACTTC
j_call: TRBJ1-6; v_call: TRBV6-1; d_call: TRBD1; clone_size: once; cdr3_aa: CASSDGTGVNSPLHF; cdr3_nt: TGTGCCAGCAGTGATGGGACAGGGGTAAATTCACCCCTCCACTTT
j_call: TRBJ1-2; v_call: TRBV7-8; d_call: TRBD1; clone_size: -; cdr3_aa: CASSPTHRGDYGYTF; cdr3_nt: TGTGCCAGCAGCCCCACCCACAGGGGGGACTATGGCTACACCTTC
j_call: TRBJ1-3; v_call: TRBV6-5; d_call: -; clone_size: -; cdr3_aa: CASSYRTSGNTIYF; cdr3_nt: TGTGCCAGCAGTTACCGGACATCTGGAAACACCATATATTTT
j_call: TRBJ2-1; v_call: TRBV28; d_call: -; clone_size: -; cdr3_aa: CASSLGNENEQFF; cdr3_nt: TGTGCCAGCAGTTTAGGTAACGAGAATGAGCAGTTCTTC
j_call: TRBJ1-1; v_call: TRBV11-2; d_call: -; clone_size: -; cdr3_aa: CASSLQAYTEAFF; cdr3_nt: TGTGCCAGCAGCTTACAGGCGTACACTGAAGCTTTCTTT